The rows below give T cell receptor beta chains drawn from one sample of a study of Ad26.COV2.S vaccination and SARS-CoV-2 variants. TCRdb's table, derived via immunoSEQ multiplex PCR, lists solely in-frame clones and lacks some. The sample includes about 260,000 clones, around nine tenths of them seen just once. Sequencing used peripheral blood, obtained in a trial of Ad26.COV2.S vaccine versus placebo. The receptors stem from a person aged 18-65 years who received the Ad26.COV2.S COVID-19 vaccine or a placebo. Each CDR3 is given with its conserved first and last residue. D genes are given only for firm matches. Clone size is stated in some rows and not others, as once, few, many or a class when expanded.

d_call	v_call	j_call	clone_size	cdr3_nt	cdr3_aa
.	TRBV9	TRBJ1-5	.	TGTGCCAGCAGCCCCCGCGGAGTTAGCAATCAGCCCCAGCATTTT	CASSPRGVSNQPQHF
.	TRBV4-2	TRBJ1-1	.	TGTGCCAGCAGCCAAGAGAAGAGGTTACCTGAAGCTTTCTTT	CASSQEKRLPEAFF
.	TRBV6-6	TRBJ1-1	once	TGTGCCAGCAGTTACTCACACAGGGCCAACACTGAAGCTTTCTTT	CASSYSHRANTEAFF
.	TRBV24-1	TRBJ1-1	.	TGTGCCACCCCGGGACTTGAAGCTTTCTTT	CATPGLEAFF
TRBD2	TRBV4-1	TRBJ2-7	.	TGCGCCAGCAGCCCGGGGGGTTTCGAGCAGTACTTC	CASSPGGFEQYF
TRBD2	TRBV4-2	TRBJ2-3	.	TGTGCCAGCAGCCCCACTAGCGGGGGCACAGATACGCAGTATTTT	CASSPTSGGTDTQYF
.	TRBV24-1	TRBJ2-5	.	TGTGCCACCAGTGATTTTGACGGGACCCAGTACTTC	CATSDFDGTQYF
TRBD1	TRBV3-1/TRBV3-2	TRBJ1-2	.	TGTGCCAGCAGCCTCCTGGACAGGGATTGGTACACCTTC	CASSLLDRDWYTF
TRBD1	TRBV7-9	TRBJ1-4	.	TGTGCCAGCAGCTCTAGACAGGGATATGATGAAAAACTGTTTTTT	CASSSRQGYDEKLFF
.	TRBV29-1	TRBJ2-5	.	TGCAGCGTTGAGATCTTCTATGGGACCCAGTACTTC	CSVEIFYGTQYF
.	TRBV2	TRBJ2-3	.	TGTGCCAGCAGTGAAACCAACAGGAATACGCAGTATTTT	CASSETNRNTQYF
.	TRBV9	TRBJ1-3	.	TGTGCCAGCAGCGCCTTACAGGTCCCTCTAAGTGGAAACACCATATATTTT	CASSALQVPLSGNTIYF
.	TRBV6-4	TRBJ2-3	.	TGTGCCAGCAGCTTCCGGGCGATGGGCGCAGATACGCAGTATTTT	CASSFRAMGADTQYF
.	TRBV4-1	TRBJ1-3	.	TGCGCCAGCAGCCGAACAGGATCCGCTGGAAACACCATATATTTT	CASSRTGSAGNTIYF
.	TRBV30	TRBJ2-5	.	TGTGCCTGGGCGCGGCAAGAGACCCAGTACTTC	CAWARQETQYF